Listed below are T cell receptor beta chains from one sample, sequenced in a study of shared clonotypes between healthy human individuals. Sequencing used immunoSEQ multiplex PCR; TCRdb keeps in-frame clones, though not all of them. The sample records roughly 1,500,000 clones, approximately 98.5% being singletons. The sample was naive CD4+ T cells sorted from blood. These receptors came from a man aged 30-40 years in good health. The conserved cysteine and the conserved F or W are not part of the CDR3 here.

j_gene: TRBJ1-3
v_gene: TRBV7-9
CDR3aa: ASSLILGSGNTIY

j_gene: TRBJ2-1
v_gene: TRBV19
CDR3aa: ASRAGVYEQF

j_gene: TRBJ2-3
v_gene: TRBV2
CDR3aa: ASSRRGGTQY

j_gene: TRBJ2-7
v_gene: TRBV2
CDR3aa: ASSHQGPSLVNYEQY

j_gene: TRBJ2-6
v_gene: TRBV9
CDR3aa: ASSLPRAGANVLT

j_gene: TRBJ1-5
v_gene: TRBV27
CDR3aa: ASSSRQGVSNQPQH

j_gene: TRBJ2-3
v_gene: TRBV9
CDR3aa: ASSPLAGGTYEQY

j_gene: TRBJ2-1
v_gene: TRBV18
CDR3aa: ASSRPGLSYNEQF

j_gene: TRBJ2-1
v_gene: TRBV4-2
CDR3aa: ASSQDPVPGNEQF

j_gene: TRBJ1-2
v_gene: TRBV14
CDR3aa: ASSQEISWDSRYGYT